These 30 T cell receptor beta chains came from one sample sequenced in a study of shared clonotypes between healthy human individuals. The table came from immunoSEQ multiplex PCR; TCRdb's copy has only in-frame clones and leaves some out. Of 2 million to 3 million clones in the sample, 93% are singletons; the top ten hold more than 0.35%. The sample comprised naive CD4+ T cells from PBMCs. The subset: CD45RA+ positively selected. The receptor source for this set is a young man in good health. Some clones in this sample may be carry-over from other donors' samples.

The gene calls are TRBV5-1 and TRBJ2-5; 11 nucleotides agree with TRBD2. Germline CDR1 reads SGHRS; CDR2 reads YFSETQ. The junction had 4 bases not matched to a gene; V was cut back by 5 bases and J by 1 base. This CDR3 comprises 15 residues. CDR3 DNA sequence: TGCGCCAGCAGACTAGCGGGAGTGGTCCAAGAGACCCAGTACTTC. Translated, it gives CASRLAGVVQETQYF. Supplemented by reference TRBV5-1 and TRBJ2-5, the full variable domain reads KAGVTQTPRYLIKTRGQQVTLSCSPISGHRSVSWYQQTPGQGLQFLFEYFSETQRNKGNFPGRFSGRQFSNSRSEMNVSTLELGDSALYLCASRLAGVVQETQYFGPGTRLLVL.

This chain uses TRBV7-9 with TRBJ2-5; D uncertain. This CDR3 spans 13 amino acids. Germline CDR1 reads SEHNR; CDR2 reads FQNEAQ (reference sequence). The V end lost 6 bases, the J end lost 3 bases, and 11 bases lay between the germline ends. CDR3 coding DNA: TGTGCCAGCAGTTTCGGCCGGGAAGAGACCCAGTACTTC. Translating gives CASSFGREETQYF.

As concerns this clone: One end of the junction is discordant with germline, which a read error may explain. The chain is built from TRBV7-8 and TRBJ2-7; 9 bases fit TRBD1. This CDR3 comprises 15 residues. Germline V gene sequence: CDR1 SGHVS, CDR2 FQNEAQ. CDR3 DNA: TGTGTCAGCAGCAAGGGACAGGGTCCGAACTACGAGCAGTACTTC. It yields the protein CVSSKGQGPNYEQYF.

The chain couples TRBV27 to TRBJ1-5, with 7 bases fitting TRBD1. The CDR3 contains 15 residues. CDR1 is MNHEY, CDR2 SMNVEV, per germline (reference sequence). V gave up 8 bases and J gave up 2 bases; unmatched junction bases: 9. The CDR3 here is CASSVTGPRNQPQHF. CDR3 DNA: TGTGCCAGCTCCGTGACAGGGCCGCGCAATCAGCCCCAGCATTTT.

V gene TRBV5-6 combines with J gene TRBJ2-5, with D possibly TRBD2 on 5 matching bases. This CDR3 is built from 14 residues. V gave up 1 base and J gave up 7 bases, with 14 bases separating them. Germline V gives CDR1 SGHDT, CDR2 YYEEEE. The CDR3 nucleotides read TGTGCCAGCAGCTTGACTTCCTCGGCGGGGACCCAGTACTTC. Translating it yields CASSLTSSAGTQYF.

The chain has TRBV6-1 and TRBJ2-1; the match to TRBD2 covers 8 bases. J was trimmed by 9 bases and V by 4 bases; bases with no gene match: 8. Per the germline V gene, CDR1 is MNHNS and CDR2 is SASEGT. CDR3 length: 14 amino acids. This chain's CDR3 is CASSGTSPYGEQFF. The CDR3 coding sequence is TGTGCCAGCAGTGGGACTAGCCCTTACGGTGAGCAGTTCTTC.

The genes are TRBV14 and TRBJ1-2; possible D gene TRBD1, 5 bases. Germline CDR1 reads SGHDN; CDR2 reads FVKESK. This CDR3 contains 15 residues. Trimming cost V 4 bases and J 2 bases, with 14 bases left between them. This CDR3 reads CASSPRGIGNYGYTF. CDR3 bases: TGTGCCAGCAGCCCCCGGGGGATTGGAAACTATGGCTACACCTTC.

The rearrangement uses TRBV29-1 and TRBJ2-2, with 8 bases fitting TRBD2. The CDR3 spans 13 residues. Germline lookup yields CDR1 SQVTM and CDR2 ANQGSEA. The V and J ends lost 7 bases and 7 bases, in that order; junction bases with no gene match: 8. The CDR3 DNA sequence: TGCAGCGCAGCGGGACTAGTCGGCGGGGAGCTGTTTTTT. Amino acid sequence: CSAAGLVGGELFF.

J is TRBJ1-5 and V is TRBV27; D uncertain. Deletions cut 4 bases from V and 0 bases from J, with 10 bases between. The CDR3 spans 15 residues. Germline CDR1 reads MNHEY; CDR2 reads SMNVEV (reference sequence). The CDR3 sequence is CASSWLGNSNQPQHF. The CDR3, as DNA: TGTGCCAGCAGTTGGTTGGGGAATAGCAATCAGCCCCAGCATTTT.

The chain is built from TRBV5-4 and TRBJ2-7; D is perhaps TRBD1 (6 bases). Trimming pared 0 bases from V and 6 bases from J, leaving 10 bases between. The CDR3 sequence is 13 residues long. Germline V gives CDR1 SGHNT, CDR2 YYREEE (reference sequence). The DNA of the CDR3 is TGTGCCAGCAGCTTGGACAGGGACCTCGAGCAGTACTTC. Its protein product is CASSLDRDLEQYF.

CDR3 DNA: TGTGCCAGCAGCGTAGGGCTAGAGGGCGCAGATACGCAGTATTTT. Its protein is CASSVGLEGADTQYF. The V call is TRBV9, the J call TRBJ2-3; D might be TRBD2 (5 bases). Trimming took 0 bases from V and 4 from J, leaving 12 bases between them. This CDR3 contains 15 residues. The germline CDR1 and CDR2 sequences are SGDLS and YYNGEE.

The chain recombines TRBV28 with TRBJ2-3; 7 bases line up with TRBD2. The CDR3 spans 13 residues. Germline V lookup: CDR1 MDHEN, CDR2 SYDVKM. V lost 7 bases, J lost 3 bases, and 4 bases stayed unmatched. The CDR3 loop reads CASTFGGTDTQYF. CDR3 DNA sequence: TGTGCCAGCACCTTCGGGGGGACAGATACGCAGTATTTT. Looking up the rest from reference TRBV28 and TRBJ2-3 gives the full variable domain: DVKVTQSSRYLVKRTGEKVFLECVQDMDHENMFWYRQDPGLGLRLIYFSYDVKMKEKGDIPEGYSVSREKKERFSLILESASTNQTSMYLCASTFGGTDTQYFGPGTRLTVL.

The chain uses TRBV5-1 and TRBJ1-5, with D possibly matching TRBD1 (5 bases). Germline V lookup: CDR1 SGHRS, CDR2 YFSETQ. The CDR3 has 15 residues. The V and J ends lost 3 bases and 3 bases respectively, with 13 bases between them. The DNA of the CDR3 is TGCGCCAGCAGCTGGGGGGTTGGGGCCAATCAGCCCCAGCATTTT. It encodes CASSWGVGANQPQHF.

The chain employs TRBV28 and TRBJ1-1; D gene ambiguous. CDR3 size: 14 residues. Trimming cost V 6 bases and J 1 base, with 12 bases left between them. Looked up from germline, CDR1 is MDHEN and CDR2 is SYDVKM. The CDR3 sequence is CASRTSTGNTEAFF. The CDR3 region has the DNA TGTGCCAGCAGGACTTCGACTGGGAACACTGAAGCTTTCTTT.

The rearrangement joins TRBV7-8 to TRBJ1-1; 7 bases are shared with TRBD1. V trimming: 0 bases; J trimming: 4 bases; junction bases outside the gene matches: 8. CDR1 is SGHVS, CDR2 FQNEAQ, per germline. This CDR3 spans 16 amino acids. Here the CDR3 reads CASSLAPGTVGTEAFF. The CDR3, as DNA: TGTGCCAGCAGCTTAGCTCCCGGGACAGTGGGCACTGAAGCTTTCTTT.

The gene calls are TRBV2 and TRBJ1-1; D remains unclear. V dropped 8 bases and J dropped 1 base, with 14 bases sitting between them. Germline V gives CDR1 SNHLY, CDR2 FYNNEI. The CDR3 length is 14 residues. The CDR3 DNA follows: TGTGCCAGCCATCTAAGGACGGGGAACACTGAAGCTTTCTTT. Encoded protein: CASHLRTGNTEAFF.

The V call is TRBV5-1, the J call TRBJ2-3; 10 bases map to TRBD1. J lost 4 bases, V lost 4 bases, and 6 bases had no gene match. The CDR3 runs to 15 residues. The germline gives CDR1 SGHRS, CDR2 YFSETQ. In DNA, the CDR3 is TGCGCCAGCAGCCTTGGGACAGGGGTGTCAGATACGCAGTATTTT. It yields the protein CASSLGTGVSDTQYF.

This clone was seen a single time. The gene calls are TRBV7-3 and TRBJ1-2; D ambiguous. Germline CDR1 reads SGHTA; CDR2 reads FQGTGA. Trimming stripped 5 bases from V and 5 bases from J, with 18 bases between. There are 15 residues in the CDR3. The chain's CDR3 is CASSDSGPPGYGYTF. CDR3 bases: TGTGCCAGCAGCGATTCCGGGCCTCCTGGTTATGGCTACACCTTC.

The chain links TRBV28 to TRBJ1-2; perhaps TRBD1 as D (6 bases). Per the germline V gene, CDR1 is MDHEN and CDR2 is SYDVKM. The V and J ends lost 7 bases and 4 bases respectively, with 16 bases between them. The CDR3 extends over 14 amino acids. The CDR3 loop reads CASNDQGRGYGYTF. The CDR3 coding sequence is TGTGCCAGCAACGACCAGGGGAGGGGCTATGGCTACACCTTC.

The chain is built from TRBV5-1 and TRBJ2-2; 10 bases fit TRBD1. Germline V lookup: CDR1 SGHRS, CDR2 YFSETQ. Trimming took 0 bases from V and 2 from J; bases not matched to a gene: 4. CDR3 size: 17 residues. The CDR3 region has the DNA TGCGCCAGCAGCTTGGGGACAGGGGGTTTAAACACCGGGGAGCTGTTTTTT. Amino acids: CASSLGTGGLNTGELFF.

The gene calls are TRBV7-9 and TRBJ1-6; D perhaps matches TRBD1 (5 bases). The CDR3 consists of 14 residues. V lost 3 bases, J lost 10 bases, and 13 bases lay in between. Germline loops: CDR1 SEHNR, CDR2 FQNEAQ (reference sequence). This chain's CDR3 is CASSFQGSASPLHF. In DNA form, the CDR3 reads TGTGCCAGCAGCTTCCAGGGTAGTGCCTCACCCCTCCACTTT.

This chain uses TRBV5-6 with TRBJ2-5, with D possibly TRBD1 on 5 matching bases. CDR1 SGHDT and CDR2 YYEEEE come from the germline V gene. Trimming pared 4 bases from V and 1 base from J, leaving 8 bases between. This CDR3 spans 13 amino acids. CDR3 amino acids: CASSRDSQETQYF. CDR3 nucleotides: TGTGCCAGCAGCCGAGACAGCCAAGAGACCCAGTACTTC. The full variable domain, in which reference TRBV5-6 and TRBJ2-5 provide the parts outside the CDR3, is DAGVTQSPTHLIKTRGQQVTLRCSPKSGHDTVSWYQQALGQGPQFIFQYYEEEERQRGNFPDRFSGHQFPNYSSELNVNALLLGDSALYLCASSRDSQETQYFGPGTRLLVL.

The chain joins TRBV7-2 to TRBJ2-2; 13 bases map to TRBD2. Germline CDR1 is SGHTA and CDR2 is FQGNSA. The CDR3 extends over 14 amino acids. Unmatched junction bases numbered 3, after V lost 1 base and J lost 13 bases. CDR3 DNA: TGTGCCAGCAGCTTAGGGACTAGCGGGAGTGCGCTGTTTTTT. Encoded protein: CASSLGTSGSALFF.

A remark on this clone: The same CDR3 can be traced to other DNA sequences in this sample. The chain recombines TRBV9 with TRBJ2-5, with 7 bases matching TRBD2. Germline CDR1 is SGDLS and CDR2 is YYNGEE. The CDR3 extends over 13 amino acids. The V and J ends lost 0 bases and 5 bases, in that order; junction bases with no gene match: 1. This CDR3 is CASSVDGRETQYF. The DNA of the CDR3 is TGTGCCAGCAGCGTAGACGGGAGGGAGACCCAGTACTTC.

This chain connects TRBV5-4 to TRBJ2-1; 7 bases align to TRBD2. The CDR3 contains 12 residues. Looked up from germline, CDR1 is SGHNT and CDR2 is YYREEE (reference sequence). The V gene end was trimmed by 9 bases and the J gene end by 5 bases; junction bases not matched to a gene: 5. The DNA for the CDR3 is TGTGCCACCTGGGACTATCACAATGAGCAGTTCTTC. It specifies CATWDYHNEQFF.

This clone occurred a few times. The chain recombines TRBV4-1 with TRBJ1-2; the match to TRBD1 covers 7 bases. The CDR3 extends over 16 amino acids. Looked up from germline, CDR1 is MGHRA and CDR2 is YSYEKL. V was clipped by 8 bases and J by 8 bases; unmatched bases: 20. For the CDR3, the DNA is TGCGCCAGCGCCAGTTACGACAGGGCGAGCCCGGGAGGCTACACCTTC. Its translation: CASASYDRASPGGYTF.

The table lists this clone with a few counts. The rearrangement joins TRBV5-4 to TRBJ1-5; D may be TRBD1 (5 bases). Germline values: CDR1 SGHNT, CDR2 YYREEE (reference sequence). The CDR3 sequence is 13 residues long. V was trimmed by 7 bases and J by 4 bases, leaving 12 bases between them. The CDR3 DNA is TGTGCCAGCTCACAGGACGGGAATCAGCCCCAGCATTTT. Translation gives CASSQDGNQPQHF.

The rearrangement joins TRBV4-2 to TRBJ2-3; D tentatively fits TRBD1 or TRBD2 (5 bases each). This CDR3 region has 17 residues. Germline CDR1 reads LGHNA; CDR2 reads YNFKEQ. Trimming stripped 0 bases from V and 3 bases from J, with 16 bases between. The DNA for the CDR3 is TGTGCCAGCAGCCAAGACCCCCCGGGGCGGGCGACAGATACGCAGTATTTT. This codes for CASSQDPPGRATDTQYF.

The CDR3 loop is CASSPTVGEKLFF. The CDR3 DNA follows: TGCGCCAGCAGCCCTACGGTCGGGGAAAAACTGTTTTTT. The gene calls are TRBV4-1 and TRBJ1-4; no clear D gene. CDR1 and CDR2 (germline): MGHRA, YSYEKL. The CDR3 contains 13 residues. Between the trimmed V and J ends, which lost 4 bases and 8 bases, there was a span of 11 bases.

The CDR3 nucleotides are TGTGCCAGCAGTATTCCTGTGGCGGTCGAATTCCACTTT. Amino acid sequence: CASSIPVAVEFHF. The chain has TRBV6-1 and TRBJ1-6; D is uncertain. Germline lookup yields CDR1 MNHNS and CDR2 SASEGT. The CDR3 loop spans 13 amino acids. The V and J ends lost 5 bases and 17 bases respectively, with 19 bases between them.